These 8 T cell receptor beta chains were all obtained from the same sample, sequenced in a study of T cell repertoires in cytomegalovirus infection. One entry per CDR3 protein results from TCRdb running MiXCR on the reads. The data hold approximately 190,000 distinct CDR3 sequences, with roughly 27% observed a single time. The material sequenced was PBMCs. These receptors were taken from a human donor in good health (CMV status not recorded). Some clones in this sample may be carry-over from other donors' samples.

The chain recombines TRBV20-1 with TRBJ1-5; 9 nucleotides align to TRBD1. Germline values: CDR1 DFQATT, CDR2 SNEGSKA (reference sequence). V lost 2 bases, J lost 5 bases, and 4 bases stayed unmatched. The CDR3 extends over 14 amino acids. The CDR3 nucleotides read TGCAGTGCTAGATACCGGGACAGGGATCAGCCCCAGCATTTT. This translates into CSARYRDRDQPQHF.

CDR3 nucleotides: TGTGCCAGTACCGAATCCTCCTGGGCGGGTCGTAATCAGCCCCAGCATTTT. It translates to CASTESSWAGRNQPQHF. The chain employs TRBV19 and TRBJ1-5; D gene uncertain. Deletions cut 7 bases from V and 4 bases from J, with 23 bases between. The germline CDR1 and CDR2 sequences are LNHDA and SQIVND (reference sequence). There are 17 residues in the CDR3.

This chain links TRBV14 with TRBJ1-3; 7 bases fit TRBD1. Germline V gene sequence: CDR1 SGHDN, CDR2 FVKESK. V gave up 1 base and J gave up 1 base; unmatched junction bases: 13. This CDR3 contains 19 residues. CDR3 DNA sequence: TGTGCCAGCAGCCAAGGTCTAAGGGGGCTGAGGATTTCTGGAAACACCATATATTTT. Translation: CASSQGLRGLRISGNTIYF.

The chain joins TRBV14 to TRBJ2-7; possibly TRBD1 for D (6 bases). With 4 bases removed from V and 5 bases from J, the gap between germline ends came to 15 bases. In germline, CDR1 is SGHDN, CDR2 FVKESK. This CDR3 is 14 amino acids long. The CDR3 bases are TGTGCCAGCAGCCCGACGGGCAGGGGAGACGAGCAGTACTTC. Its protein is CASSPTGRGDEQYF.

At least ten counts were recorded for this clonotype. The chain combines TRBV7-2 with TRBJ2-7; 8 nucleotides line up with TRBD2. The CDR3 has 13 amino acids. V trimming: 3 bases; J trimming: 5 bases; junction bases outside the gene matches: 3. Germline V gene sequence: CDR1 SGHTA, CDR2 FQGNSA. The CDR3 DNA reads as TGTGCCAGCAGCTTTCTGCGGGGGGACGAGCAGTACTTC. Encoded protein: CASSFLRGDEQYF.

A remark on this clonotype: It may be a read error: a sequence one base away is much more abundant. The rearrangement links TRBV7-2 to TRBJ1-5; D remains ambiguous. Trimming removed 5 bases from V and 3 bases from J, with 11 bases in between. Germline values: CDR1 SGHTA, CDR2 FQGNSA. The CDR3 contains 14 residues. This CDR3 reads CASSQYSNNQPQHF. As DNA, the CDR3 is TGTGCCAGCAGCCAGTACTCAAACAATCAGCCCCAGCATTTT. Based on the CDR3 plus reference TRBV7-2 and TRBJ1-5, the full variable domain is GAGVSQSPSNKVTEKGKDVELRCDPISGHTALYWYRQSLGQGLEFLIYFQGNSAPDKSGLPSDRFSAERTGGSVSTLTIQRTQQEDSAVYLCASSQYSNNQPQHFGDGTRLSIL.

This clonotype was recorded a few times. The genes are TRBV6-6 and TRBJ1-4, with no clear D. CDR3 length: 15 amino acids. Per germline, CDR1 MNHNY and CDR2 SVGAGI (reference sequence). V gave up 2 bases and J gave up 7 bases, with 14 bases separating them. The CDR3 here is CASSYEAYYSEKLFF. The DNA of the CDR3 is TGTGCCAGCAGTTACGAGGCGTATTATTCTGAAAAACTGTTTTTT.

This clonotype was counted between two and nine times. The V call is TRBV4-2, the J call TRBJ1-4; 7 nucleotides agree with TRBD1. The CDR3 length is 17 residues. J lost 8 bases, V lost 5 bases, and 17 bases had no gene match. Germline V gene lookup returns CDR1 LGHNA and CDR2 YNFKEQ. CDR3 residues: CASSYSDDRAAGEKLFF. The DNA of the CDR3 is TGTGCCAGCAGCTACTCAGACGACAGGGCCGCGGGCGAAAAACTGTTTTTT.